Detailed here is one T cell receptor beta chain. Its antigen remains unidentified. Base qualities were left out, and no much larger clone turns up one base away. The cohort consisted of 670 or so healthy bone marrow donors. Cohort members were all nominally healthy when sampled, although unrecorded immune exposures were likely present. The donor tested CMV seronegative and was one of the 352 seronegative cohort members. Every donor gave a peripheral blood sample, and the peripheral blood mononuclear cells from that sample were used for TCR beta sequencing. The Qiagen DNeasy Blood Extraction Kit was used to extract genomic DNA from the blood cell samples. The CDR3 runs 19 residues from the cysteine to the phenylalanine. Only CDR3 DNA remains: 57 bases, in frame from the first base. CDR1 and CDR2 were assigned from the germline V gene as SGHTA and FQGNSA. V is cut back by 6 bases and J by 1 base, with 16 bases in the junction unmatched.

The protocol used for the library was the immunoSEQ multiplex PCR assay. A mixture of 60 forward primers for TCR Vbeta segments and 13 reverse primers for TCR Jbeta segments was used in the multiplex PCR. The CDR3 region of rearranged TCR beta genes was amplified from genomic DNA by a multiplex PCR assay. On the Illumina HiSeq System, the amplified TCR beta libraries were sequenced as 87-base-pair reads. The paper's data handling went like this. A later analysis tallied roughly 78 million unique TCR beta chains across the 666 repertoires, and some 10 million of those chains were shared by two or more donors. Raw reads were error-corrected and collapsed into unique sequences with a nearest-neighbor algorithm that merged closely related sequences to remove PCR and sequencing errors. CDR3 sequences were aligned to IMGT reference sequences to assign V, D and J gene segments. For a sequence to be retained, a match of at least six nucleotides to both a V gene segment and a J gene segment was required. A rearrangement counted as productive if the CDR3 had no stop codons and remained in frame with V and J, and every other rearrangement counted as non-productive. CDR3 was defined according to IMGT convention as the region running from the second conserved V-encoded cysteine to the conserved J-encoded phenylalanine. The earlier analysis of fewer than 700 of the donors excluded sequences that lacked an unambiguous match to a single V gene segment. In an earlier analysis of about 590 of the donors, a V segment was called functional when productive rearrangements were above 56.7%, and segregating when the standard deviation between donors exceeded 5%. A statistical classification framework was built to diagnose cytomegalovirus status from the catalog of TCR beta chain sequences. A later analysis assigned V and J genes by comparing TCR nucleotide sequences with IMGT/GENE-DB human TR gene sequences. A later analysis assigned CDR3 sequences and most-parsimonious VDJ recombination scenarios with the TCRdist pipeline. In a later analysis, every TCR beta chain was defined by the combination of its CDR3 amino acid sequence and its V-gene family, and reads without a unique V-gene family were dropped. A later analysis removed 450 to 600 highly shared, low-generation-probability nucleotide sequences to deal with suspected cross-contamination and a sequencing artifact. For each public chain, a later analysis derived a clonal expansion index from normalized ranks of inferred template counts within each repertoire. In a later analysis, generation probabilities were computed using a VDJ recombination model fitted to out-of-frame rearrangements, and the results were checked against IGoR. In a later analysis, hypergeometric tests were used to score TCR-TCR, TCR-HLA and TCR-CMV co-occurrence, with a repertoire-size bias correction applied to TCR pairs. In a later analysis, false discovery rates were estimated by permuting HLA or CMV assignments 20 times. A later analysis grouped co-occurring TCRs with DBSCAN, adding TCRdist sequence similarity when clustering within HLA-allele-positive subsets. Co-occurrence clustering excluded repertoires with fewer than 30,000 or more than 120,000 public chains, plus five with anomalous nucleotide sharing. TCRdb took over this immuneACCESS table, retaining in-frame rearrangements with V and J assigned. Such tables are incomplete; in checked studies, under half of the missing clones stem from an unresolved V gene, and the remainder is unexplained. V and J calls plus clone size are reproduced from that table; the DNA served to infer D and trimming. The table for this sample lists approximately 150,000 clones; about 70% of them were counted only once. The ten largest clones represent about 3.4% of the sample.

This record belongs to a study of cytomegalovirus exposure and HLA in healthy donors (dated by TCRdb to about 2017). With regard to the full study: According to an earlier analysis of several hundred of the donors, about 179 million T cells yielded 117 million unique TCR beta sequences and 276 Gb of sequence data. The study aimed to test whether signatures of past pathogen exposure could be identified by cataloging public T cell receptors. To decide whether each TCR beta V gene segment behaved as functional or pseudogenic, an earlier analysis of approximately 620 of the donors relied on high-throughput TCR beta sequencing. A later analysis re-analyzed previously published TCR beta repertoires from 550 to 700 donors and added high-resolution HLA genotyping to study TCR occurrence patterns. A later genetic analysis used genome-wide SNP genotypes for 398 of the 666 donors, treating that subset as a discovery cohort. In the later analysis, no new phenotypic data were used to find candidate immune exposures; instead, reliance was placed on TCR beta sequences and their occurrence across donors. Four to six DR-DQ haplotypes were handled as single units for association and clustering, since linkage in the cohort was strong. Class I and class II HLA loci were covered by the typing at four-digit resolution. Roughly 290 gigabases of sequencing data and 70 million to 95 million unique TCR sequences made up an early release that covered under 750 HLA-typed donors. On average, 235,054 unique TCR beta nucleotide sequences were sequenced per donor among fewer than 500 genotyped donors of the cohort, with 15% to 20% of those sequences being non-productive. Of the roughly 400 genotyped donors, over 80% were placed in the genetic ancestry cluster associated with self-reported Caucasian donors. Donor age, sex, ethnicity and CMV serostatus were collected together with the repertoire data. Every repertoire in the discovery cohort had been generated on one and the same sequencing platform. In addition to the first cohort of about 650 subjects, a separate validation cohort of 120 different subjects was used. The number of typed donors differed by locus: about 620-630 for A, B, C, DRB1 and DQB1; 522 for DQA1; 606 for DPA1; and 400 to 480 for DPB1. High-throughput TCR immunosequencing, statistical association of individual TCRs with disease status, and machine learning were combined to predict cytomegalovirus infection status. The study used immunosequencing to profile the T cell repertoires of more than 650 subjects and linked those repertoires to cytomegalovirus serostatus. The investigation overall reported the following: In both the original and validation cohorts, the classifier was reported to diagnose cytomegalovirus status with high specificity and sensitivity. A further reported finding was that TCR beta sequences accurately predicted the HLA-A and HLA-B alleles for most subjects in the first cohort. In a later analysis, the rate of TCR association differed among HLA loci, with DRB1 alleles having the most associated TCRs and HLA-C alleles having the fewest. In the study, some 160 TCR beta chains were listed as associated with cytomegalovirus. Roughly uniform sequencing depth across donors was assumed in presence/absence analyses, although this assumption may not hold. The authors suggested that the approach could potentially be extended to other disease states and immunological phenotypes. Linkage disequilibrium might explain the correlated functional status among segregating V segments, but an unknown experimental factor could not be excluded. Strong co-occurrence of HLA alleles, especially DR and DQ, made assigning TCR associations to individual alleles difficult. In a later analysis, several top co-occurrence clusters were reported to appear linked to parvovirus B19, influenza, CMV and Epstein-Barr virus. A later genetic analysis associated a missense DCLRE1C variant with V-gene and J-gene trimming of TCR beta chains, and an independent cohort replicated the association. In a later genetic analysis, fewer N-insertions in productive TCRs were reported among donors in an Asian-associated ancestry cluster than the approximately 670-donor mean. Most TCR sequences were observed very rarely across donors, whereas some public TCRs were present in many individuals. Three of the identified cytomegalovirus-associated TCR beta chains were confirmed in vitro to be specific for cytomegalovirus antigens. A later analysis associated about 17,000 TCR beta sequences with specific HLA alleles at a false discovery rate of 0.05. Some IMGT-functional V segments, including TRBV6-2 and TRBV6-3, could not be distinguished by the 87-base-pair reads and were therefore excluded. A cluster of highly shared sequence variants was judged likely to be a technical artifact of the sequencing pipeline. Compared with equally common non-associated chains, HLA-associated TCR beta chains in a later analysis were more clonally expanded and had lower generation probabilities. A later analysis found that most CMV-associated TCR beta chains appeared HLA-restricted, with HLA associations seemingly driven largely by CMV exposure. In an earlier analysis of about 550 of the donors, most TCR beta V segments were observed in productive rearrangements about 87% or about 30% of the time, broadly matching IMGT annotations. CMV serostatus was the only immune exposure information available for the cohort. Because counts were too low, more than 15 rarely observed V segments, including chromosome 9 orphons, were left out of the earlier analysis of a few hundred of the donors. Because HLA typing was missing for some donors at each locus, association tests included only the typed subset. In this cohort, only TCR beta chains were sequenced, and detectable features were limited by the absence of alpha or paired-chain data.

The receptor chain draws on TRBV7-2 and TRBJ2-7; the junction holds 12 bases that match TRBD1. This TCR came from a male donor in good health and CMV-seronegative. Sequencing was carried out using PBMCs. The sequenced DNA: TGTGCCAGCAGTTTGGCTCCGGGACAGGGGGCGTCTAGGTCCTACGAGCAGTACTTC. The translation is CASSLAPGQGASRSYEQYF. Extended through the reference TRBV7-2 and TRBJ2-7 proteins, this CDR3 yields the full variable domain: GAGVSQSPSNKVTEKGKDVELRCDPISGHTALYWYRQSLGQGLEFLIYFQGNSAPDKSGLPSDRFSAERTGGSVSTLTIQRTQQEDSAVYLCASSLAPGQGASRSYEQYFGPGTRLTVT.